This T cell receptor beta chain is drawn from a study of blood T cell repertoires in COVID-19. As originally analysed: Estimation of nucleated cell counts relied on the amplification of reference gene primers. Assay: immunoSEQ multiplex PCR; the TCRdb copy retains only in-frame clones and omits some. That table supplies the V and J calls and clone size; D and trimming were determined from the DNA. The profile covers around 120,000 clones, with approximately 87% appearing a single time and roughly 30% taken by the ten largest. The CDR3 contains 15 residues. Germline loops: CDR1 SEHNR, CDR2 FQNEAQ (reference sequence). Trimming took off 5 bases at V and 5 bases at J, with 15 bases between the two ends.

V and J are TRBV7-9 and TRBJ2-2; D is unclear. The sequence came from a woman aged 65 to 85 with acute or convalescent COVID-19. Sequenced input: peripheral blood. The CDR3, as DNA: TGTGCCAGCAGCGTAGGGTCCGGGTCGACCGGGGAGCTGTTTTTT. Protein product: CASSVGSGSTGELFF.